These T cell receptor beta chains were read from a single sample in a study of blood T cell repertoires in COVID-19. Libraries were prepared by immunoSEQ multiplex PCR; TCRdb keeps only in-frame clonotypes and omits some of them. The sample lists roughly 260,000 clones, about nine tenths occurring once. Sequenced material: peripheral blood. These receptors originate from a woman between 50 and 59 years old who had recovered from COVID-19. Both conserved end residues are part of each CDR3. Each record gives: clone size, D gene, J gene, V gene, CDR3 protein, CDR3 DNA. D genes are given only for firm matches. Rows may omit the clone size; those that give it use once, few, many or a size class.

clone_size: many; d_call: NA; j_call: TRBJ2-1; v_call: TRBV13; cdr3_aa: CASSQTVLRNEQFF; cdr3_nt: TGTGCCAGCAGCCAGACAGTTCTGCGCAATGAGCAGTTCTTC
clone_size: NA; d_call: NA; j_call: TRBJ1-5; v_call: TRBV7-2; cdr3_aa: CASSLRGNQPQHF; cdr3_nt: TGTGCCAGCAGCTTAAGGGGTAATCAGCCCCAGCATTTT
clone_size: NA; d_call: NA; j_call: TRBJ1-4; v_call: TRBV30; cdr3_aa: CAWSVWGPTNEKLFF; cdr3_nt: TGTGCCTGGAGTGTATGGGGGCCAACTAATGAAAAACTGTTTTTT
clone_size: NA; d_call: TRBD2; j_call: TRBJ2-1; v_call: TRBV2; cdr3_aa: CASIGLAGLASYNEQFF; cdr3_nt: TGTGCCAGCATAGGGCTAGCGGGCCTTGCTTCCTACAATGAGCAGTTCTTC
clone_size: NA; d_call: TRBD1; j_call: TRBJ1-6; v_call: TRBV30; cdr3_aa: CAWSTRGRSSPLHF; cdr3_nt: TGTGCCTGGAGTACCAGGGGGCGGTCGTCACCCCTCCACTTT
clone_size: NA; d_call: NA; j_call: TRBJ2-7; v_call: TRBV14; cdr3_aa: CASSQDTGGGYEQYF; cdr3_nt: TGTGCCAGCAGCCAAGATACCGGTGGTGGCTACGAGCAGTACTTC
clone_size: NA; d_call: NA; j_call: TRBJ1-1; v_call: TRBV19; cdr3_aa: CASSIRQLNTEAFF; cdr3_nt: TGTGCCAGTAGTATCCGACAGCTGAACACTGAAGCTTTCTTT
clone_size: NA; d_call: TRBD2; j_call: TRBJ2-3; v_call: TRBV4-2; cdr3_aa: CASSQKRGWDTQYF; cdr3_nt: TGTGCCAGCAGCCAGAAGCGGGGATGGGATACGCAGTATTTT
clone_size: NA; d_call: NA; j_call: TRBJ2-1; v_call: TRBV5-1; cdr3_aa: CASNPRGGPVEQFF; cdr3_nt: TGCGCCAGCAACCCCAGAGGAGGGCCGGTAGAGCAGTTCTTC
clone_size: once; d_call: NA; j_call: TRBJ1-1; v_call: TRBV5-1; cdr3_aa: CASSASQFMNTEAFF; cdr3_nt: TGCGCCAGCAGCGCTTCACAGTTTATGAACACTGAAGCTTTCTTT
clone_size: NA; d_call: TRBD2; j_call: TRBJ2-2; v_call: TRBV5-1; cdr3_aa: CASSLGREAANTGELFF; cdr3_nt: TGCGCCAGCAGCTTGGGGCGGGAGGCCGCGAACACCGGGGAGCTGTTTTTT
clone_size: NA; d_call: NA; j_call: TRBJ1-5; v_call: TRBV12-3/TRBV12-4; cdr3_aa: CASSKRGNQPQHF; cdr3_nt: TGTGCCAGCAGTAAAAGGGGGAATCAGCCCCAGCATTTT
clone_size: NA; d_call: NA; j_call: TRBJ2-7; v_call: TRBV30; cdr3_aa: CAWRQEGYEQYF; cdr3_nt: TGTGCCTGGAGGCAGGAGGGGTACGAGCAGTACTTC
clone_size: NA; d_call: TRBD2; j_call: TRBJ2-7; v_call: TRBV7-2; cdr3_aa: CASSPSPGLAGSEYF; cdr3_nt: TGTGCCAGCAGCCCGAGCCCTGGACTAGCGGGATCAGAGTACTTC
clone_size: NA; d_call: NA; j_call: TRBJ1-2; v_call: TRBV29-1; cdr3_aa: CSVEDNGYTF; cdr3_nt: TGCAGCGTAGAGGATAATGGCTACACCTTC
clone_size: few; d_call: NA; j_call: TRBJ2-7; v_call: TRBV7-2; cdr3_aa: CASSLAGGPYEQYF; cdr3_nt: TGTGCCAGCAGCTTAGCGGGCGGGCCCTACGAGCAGTACTTC
clone_size: NA; d_call: NA; j_call: TRBJ2-6; v_call: TRBV2; cdr3_aa: CASRTSSGANVLTF; cdr3_nt: TGTGCCAGCAGGACTAGCTCTGGGGCCAACGTCCTGACTTTC
clone_size: NA; d_call: NA; j_call: TRBJ1-3; v_call: TRBV7-3; cdr3_aa: CASSLVGGSGNTIYF; cdr3_nt: TGTGCCAGCAGTCTGGTCGGGGGCTCTGGAAACACCATATATTTT
clone_size: once; d_call: NA; j_call: TRBJ2-1; v_call: TRBV3-1/TRBV3-2; cdr3_aa: CASSQDPLGVAFSPYNEQFF; cdr3_nt: TGTGCCAGCAGCCAAGATCCCCTTGGAGTGGCGTTCAGTCCCTACAATGAGCAGTTCTTC
clone_size: NA; d_call: TRBD1; j_call: TRBJ1-2; v_call: TRBV7-9; cdr3_aa: CASSLGDRLYGYTF; cdr3_nt: TGTGCCAGCAGCTTGGGGGACAGGCTTTATGGCTACACCTTC
clone_size: NA; d_call: NA; j_call: TRBJ2-3; v_call: TRBV19; cdr3_aa: CASSISNGGRTDTQYF; cdr3_nt: TGTGCCAGTAGTATATCCAATGGCGGCCGCACAGATACGCAGTATTTT
clone_size: NA; d_call: TRBD1; j_call: TRBJ1-5; v_call: TRBV28; cdr3_aa: CASSSWTGRSVNQPQHF; cdr3_nt: TGTGCCAGCAGTTCCTGGACAGGGCGAAGCGTCAATCAGCCCCAGCATTTT
clone_size: NA; d_call: TRBD1; j_call: TRBJ2-3; v_call: TRBV29-1; cdr3_aa: CSVAGTGGTDTQYF; cdr3_nt: TGCAGCGTTGCTGGGACAGGGGGTACAGATACGCAGTATTTT
clone_size: NA; d_call: TRBD1; j_call: TRBJ1-1; v_call: TRBV18; cdr3_aa: CASSTAGGREAFF; cdr3_nt: TGTGCCAGCTCAACCGCAGGGGGACGGGAAGCTTTCTTT
clone_size: once; d_call: NA; j_call: TRBJ1-2; v_call: TRBV13; cdr3_aa: CASSLTQNGYTF; cdr3_nt: TGTGCCAGCAGCTTAACACAGAATGGCTACACCTTC
clone_size: NA; d_call: NA; j_call: TRBJ1-1; v_call: TRBV5-4; cdr3_aa: CASSSGDRTEAFF; cdr3_nt: TGTGCCAGCAGCTCCGGGGATCGGACTGAAGCTTTCTTT
clone_size: NA; d_call: TRBD1; j_call: TRBJ1-1; v_call: TRBV5-6; cdr3_aa: CASSGGTAEAFF; cdr3_nt: TGTGCCAGCAGCGGAGGGACAGCCGAAGCTTTCTTT
clone_size: NA; d_call: TRBD1; j_call: TRBJ2-7; v_call: TRBV11-2; cdr3_aa: CASSRGTGSYEQYF; cdr3_nt: TGTGCCAGCAGCCGAGGGACAGGCAGCTACGAGCAGTACTTC
clone_size: NA; d_call: NA; j_call: TRBJ1-1; v_call: TRBV6-5; cdr3_aa: CASKVPSPGRTEAFF; cdr3_nt: TGTGCCAGCAAGGTCCCCTCACCGGGGAGGACTGAAGCTTTCTTT
clone_size: NA; d_call: NA; j_call: TRBJ2-7; v_call: TRBV7-2; cdr3_aa: CASSLGGGSYEQYF; cdr3_nt: TGTGCCAGCAGCTTAGGCGGAGGCTCCTACGAGCAGTACTTC
clone_size: once; d_call: TRBD1; j_call: TRBJ1-3; v_call: TRBV5-1; cdr3_aa: CASSLDGDRVFSSGNTIYF; cdr3_nt: TGCGCCAGCAGCTTGGATGGGGACAGGGTTTTTAGCTCTGGAAACACCATATATTTT
clone_size: few; d_call: NA; j_call: TRBJ2-7; v_call: TRBV4-3; cdr3_aa: CASSRQGQHQQYF; cdr3_nt: TGCGCCAGCAGCCGGCAGGGACAACACCAGCAGTACTTC
clone_size: once; d_call: NA; j_call: TRBJ1-5; v_call: TRBV28; cdr3_aa: CAIHRDSNQPQHF; cdr3_nt: TGTGCCATCCACAGGGATAGCAATCAGCCCCAGCATTTT
clone_size: NA; d_call: TRBD1; j_call: TRBJ1-5; v_call: TRBV4-3; cdr3_aa: CASSQGQGNQPQHF; cdr3_nt: TGCGCCAGCAGCCAGGGACAGGGGAATCAGCCCCAGCATTTT
clone_size: NA; d_call: TRBD1; j_call: TRBJ1-5; v_call: TRBV7-9; cdr3_aa: CASRFLPRTGVRSNQPQHF; cdr3_nt: TGTGCCAGCAGATTTCTTCCTAGGACAGGGGTAAGGAGCAATCAGCCCCAGCATTTT
clone_size: NA; d_call: NA; j_call: TRBJ1-1; v_call: TRBV28; cdr3_aa: CASTPYEGYTEAFF; cdr3_nt: TGTGCCAGCACTCCATACGAGGGTTACACTGAAGCTTTCTTT
clone_size: NA; d_call: NA; j_call: TRBJ1-2; v_call: TRBV7-8; cdr3_aa: CASSPRMVREGYTF; cdr3_nt: TGTGCCAGCAGCCCTCGAATGGTCCGAGAGGGCTACACCTTC
clone_size: NA; d_call: NA; j_call: TRBJ1-1; v_call: TRBV6-5; cdr3_aa: CASSYGGGKVEAFF; cdr3_nt: TGTGCCAGCAGTTACGGGGGGGGGAAGGTTGAAGCTTTCTTT
clone_size: once; d_call: NA; j_call: TRBJ1-5; v_call: TRBV12-5; cdr3_aa: CASGLEQVGNQPQHF; cdr3_nt: TGTGCTAGTGGTTTGGAGCAGGTTGGCAATCAGCCCCAGCATTTT
clone_size: NA; d_call: TRBD2; j_call: TRBJ2-1; v_call: TRBV5-1; cdr3_aa: CASSHLAGAKNNEQFF; cdr3_nt: TGCGCCAGCAGCCATCTAGCGGGAGCTAAGAACAATGAGCAGTTCTTC
clone_size: NA; d_call: NA; j_call: TRBJ1-2; v_call: TRBV18; cdr3_aa: CASSARQSANYGYTF; cdr3_nt: TGTGCCAGCTCAGCACGACAGTCAGCTAACTATGGCTACACCTTC
clone_size: NA; d_call: NA; j_call: TRBJ1-1; v_call: TRBV7-9; cdr3_aa: CASSLNRRTEAFF; cdr3_nt: TGTGCCAGCAGCTTAAACAGGAGAACTGAAGCTTTCTTT
clone_size: NA; d_call: NA; j_call: TRBJ2-2; v_call: TRBV5-1; cdr3_aa: CASSLGLYTGELFF; cdr3_nt: TGCGCCAGCAGCTTGGGACTCTACACCGGGGAGCTGTTTTTT
clone_size: NA; d_call: NA; j_call: TRBJ1-1; v_call: TRBV6-2/TRBV6-3; cdr3_aa: CASSYSGDTRRDEAFF; cdr3_nt: TGTGCCAGCAGTTACTCAGGGGACACCCGGAGAGATGAAGCTTTCTTT
clone_size: NA; d_call: TRBD1; j_call: TRBJ1-4; v_call: TRBV5-4; cdr3_aa: CASSPNTGTGSEKLFF; cdr3_nt: TGTGCCAGCAGCCCAAACACCGGGACAGGGAGCGAAAAACTGTTTTTT
clone_size: NA; d_call: NA; j_call: TRBJ1-2; v_call: TRBV7-8; cdr3_aa: CASSSRGEHPTNNGYTF; cdr3_nt: TGTGCCAGCAGCTCCCGCGGAGAGCACCCAACAAACAATGGCTACACCTTC
clone_size: NA; d_call: TRBD1; j_call: TRBJ1-2; v_call: TRBV7-9; cdr3_aa: CASGLQGAPYYGYTF; cdr3_nt: TGTGCCAGCGGCCTACAGGGGGCGCCATACTATGGCTACACCTTC
clone_size: once; d_call: TRBD2; j_call: TRBJ2-3; v_call: TRBV6-5; cdr3_aa: CASTLPSGDTDTQYF; cdr3_nt: TGTGCCAGCACGTTGCCTAGCGGGGACACAGATACGCAGTATTTT
clone_size: NA; d_call: TRBD1; j_call: TRBJ1-2; v_call: TRBV4-3; cdr3_aa: CASSQGDSVGYTF; cdr3_nt: TGCGCCAGCAGCCAAGGGGACAGTGTTGGCTACACCTTC
clone_size: NA; d_call: NA; j_call: TRBJ1-1; v_call: TRBV10-3; cdr3_aa: CAISEGRPLEAFF; cdr3_nt: TGTGCCATCAGTGAGGGCAGGCCACTTGAAGCTTTCTTT
clone_size: NA; d_call: TRBD2; j_call: TRBJ2-7; v_call: TRBV4-2; cdr3_aa: CASSQGTGGTGRQYF; cdr3_nt: TGTGCCAGCAGCCAAGGAACGGGAGGTACAGGAAGGCAGTACTTC
clone_size: NA; d_call: TRBD1; j_call: TRBJ2-5; v_call: TRBV19; cdr3_aa: CASSISGGKETQYF; cdr3_nt: TGTGCCAGTAGTATTTCAGGGGGAAAAGAGACCCAGTACTTC